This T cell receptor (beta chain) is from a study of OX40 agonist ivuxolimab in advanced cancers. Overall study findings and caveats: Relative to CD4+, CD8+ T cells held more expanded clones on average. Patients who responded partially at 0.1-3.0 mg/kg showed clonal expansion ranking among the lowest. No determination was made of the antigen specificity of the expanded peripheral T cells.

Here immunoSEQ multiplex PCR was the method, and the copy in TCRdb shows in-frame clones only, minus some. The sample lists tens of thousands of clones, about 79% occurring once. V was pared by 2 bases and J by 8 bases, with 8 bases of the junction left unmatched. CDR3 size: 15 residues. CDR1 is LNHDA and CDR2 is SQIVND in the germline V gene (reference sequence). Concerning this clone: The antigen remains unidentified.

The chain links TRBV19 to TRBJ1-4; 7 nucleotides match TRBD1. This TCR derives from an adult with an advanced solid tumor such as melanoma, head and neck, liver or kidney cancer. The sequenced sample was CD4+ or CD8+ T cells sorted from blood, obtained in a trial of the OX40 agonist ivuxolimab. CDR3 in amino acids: CASSITTGRFEKLFF. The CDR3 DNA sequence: TGTGCCAGTAGTATAACGACAGGGAGGTTCGAAAAACTGTTTTTT. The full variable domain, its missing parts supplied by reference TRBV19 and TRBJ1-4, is DGGITQSPKYLFRKEGQNVTLSCEQNLNHDAMYWYRQDPGQGLRLIYYSQIVNDFQKGDIAEGYSVSREKKESFPLTVTSAQKNPTAFYLCASSITTGRFEKLFFGSGTQLSVL.